These 21 T cell receptor beta chains were sequenced from one sample in a study of T cell responses to AZD1222 COVID-19 vaccine. TCRdb's copy holds only in-frame clones and misses some; the assay was immunoSEQ multiplex PCR. The profile covers around 140,000 clones, with roughly 90% appearing a single time and 1.5% to 2% taken by the ten largest. The material was peripheral blood, obtained 28 days after the second AZD1222 dose. These receptor sequences come from an adult who received the AZD1222 COVID-19 vaccine.

The J gene is TRBJ1-4, the V gene TRBV7-2; D not certain. This CDR3 is 14 amino acids long. Germline CDR1 reads SGHTA; CDR2 reads FQGNSA. Trimming cost V 1 base and J 5 bases, with 8 bases left between them. The CDR3 DNA follows: TGTGCCAGCAGCTTAGGAGGTGGGAATGAAAAACTGTTTTTT. It encodes CASSLGGGNEKLFF.

The gene calls are TRBV7-2 and TRBJ2-5; the match to TRBD2 covers 11 bases. From germline, CDR1 is SGHTA and CDR2 FQGNSA. The CDR3 has 16 amino acids. Trimming took 5 bases from V and 2 from J; bases not matched to a gene: 7. The CDR3 coding sequence is TGTGCCAGCAGCCGGAGATGGACTAGCGGGCAAGAGACCCAGTACTTC. It encodes CASSRRWTSGQETQYF.

The CDR3 reads CASSLSSGAGTEAFF. DNA for the CDR3: TGCGCCAGCAGCTTGTCGTCAGGCGCGGGCACTGAAGCTTTCTTT. The chain employs TRBV5-1 and TRBJ1-1; D unresolved. Germline CDR1 and CDR2: SGHRS and YFSETQ. This CDR3 region has 15 residues. V was cut by 1 base and J by 4 bases, with 14 bases left in between.

The gene calls are TRBV11-2 and TRBJ1-3; no clear D. Germline loops: CDR1 SGHAT, CDR2 FQNNGV. V lost 1 base to trimming and J lost 0 bases, with 7 bases between them. This CDR3 spans 15 amino acids. This CDR3 reads CASSLVRSSGNTIYF. The CDR3 DNA follows: TGTGCCAGCAGCTTAGTCCGGAGCTCTGGAAACACCATATATTTT.

This chain links TRBV9 with TRBJ2-5; 14 positions agree with TRBD2. The CDR3 sequence is 17 residues long. The junction had 4 bases not matched to a gene; V was cut back by 2 bases and J by 1 base. Germline CDR1 is SGDLS and CDR2 is YYNGEE. DNA for the CDR3: TGTGCCAGCAGCGTCGGGACTAGCGGGGGAGTCCAAGAGACCCAGTACTTC. This encodes CASSVGTSGGVQETQYF. Variable domain in full (rest from reference TRBV9 and TRBJ2-5): DSGVTQTPKHLITATGQRVTLRCSPRSGDLSVYWYQQSLDQGLQFLIQYYNGEERAKGNILERFSAQQFPDLHSELNLSSLELGDSALYFCASSVGTSGGVQETQYFGPGTRLLVL.

The chain recombines TRBV19 with TRBJ1-1, with TRBD1 matching 8 bases. This CDR3 spans 15 amino acids. Germline-derived CDR1 and CDR2 are LNHDA and SQIVND (reference sequence). V trimming: 7 bases; J trimming: 1 base; junction bases outside the gene matches: 8. The CDR3 loop reads CASTRVGTGNTEAFF. CDR3 in DNA: TGTGCCAGTACTAGGGTCGGGACAGGGAACACTGAAGCTTTCTTT. Together with reference TRBV19 and TRBJ1-1, the CDR3 gives the full variable domain: DGGITQSPKYLFRKEGQNVTLSCEQNLNHDAMYWYRQDPGQGLRLIYYSQIVNDFQKGDIAEGYSVSREKKESFPLTVTSAQKNPTAFYLCASTRVGTGNTEAFFGQGTRLTVV.

The chain has TRBV5-5 and TRBJ1-5; D remains unclear. The germline V gene encodes CDR1 SGHKS and CDR2 YYEKEE (reference sequence). Trimming shortened V by 0 bases and J by 3 bases, and 10 bases separated the two germline ends. CDR3 size: 15 residues. CDR3 DNA: TGTGCCAGCAGCTTGGGTCCAAGCCTCAATCAGCCCCAGCATTTT. Protein sequence: CASSLGPSLNQPQHF.

The V gene is TRBV3-1 (or the pseudogene TRBV3-2), the J gene TRBJ2-1, with D perhaps matching TRBD2 (6 bases). Germline lookup yields CDR1 LGHDT and CDR2 YNNKEL (reference sequence). This CDR3 is built from 17 residues. The V gene lost 2 bases and the J gene lost 5 bases, with 19 bases spanning the gap. The CDR3 sequence: CASSQRLPASVHNEQFF. Written as DNA, the CDR3 is TGTGCCAGCAGCCAACGACTCCCGGCTAGCGTCCACAATGAGCAGTTCTTC.

For the CDR3, the DNA is TGTGCCTGGAGTCACCCGACCGACTATAATGAAAAACTGTTTTTT. Translating it yields CAWSHPTDYNEKLFF. The chain is built from TRBV30 and TRBJ1-4, with no clear D. Germline assignment: CDR1 GTSNPN and CDR2 SVGIG (reference sequence). There are 15 residues in the CDR3. V lost 2 bases to trimming and J lost 4 bases, with 14 bases between them.

The genes are TRBV4-3 and TRBJ2-7; 10 nucleotides line up with TRBD2. This CDR3 has 15 residues. The V gene end was trimmed by 0 bases and the J gene end by 4 bases; junction bases not matched to a gene: 3. Germline values: CDR1 LGHNA, CDR2 YSLEER. This CDR3 is CASSQDSSGRYEQYF. The CDR3 coding sequence is TGCGCCAGCAGCCAAGATTCTAGCGGGAGATACGAGCAGTACTTC.

The V call is TRBV30, the J call TRBJ1-1; 10 bases match TRBD1. CDR1 and CDR2 from the germline V gene are GTSNPN and SVGIG (reference sequence). The V segment lost 4 bases and the J segment 5 bases; nucleotides outside the gene matches: 7. There are 14 residues in the CDR3. CDR3 protein: CAWNPGQGFTEAFF. The CDR3 DNA follows: TGTGCCTGGAATCCGGGACAGGGGTTTACTGAAGCTTTCTTT. Looking up the rest from reference TRBV30 and TRBJ1-1 gives the full variable domain: SQTIHQWPATLVQPVGSPLSLECTVEGTSNPNLYWYRQAAGRGLQLLFYSVGIGQISSEVPQNLSASRPQDRQFILSSKKLLLSDSGFYLCAWNPGQGFTEAFFGQGTRLTVV.

The V and J genes are TRBV18 and TRBJ1-1; 7 bases agree with TRBD1. CDR1 and CDR2 from the germline V gene are KGHSH and LQKENI. The CDR3 covers 16 residues. V was clipped by 5 bases and J by 4 bases; unmatched bases: 13. The DNA for the CDR3 is TGTGCCAGCTCAAACCGGGCCCCAGGGGGAGGCACTGAAGCTTTCTTT. Protein sequence: CASSNRAPGGGTEAFF.

This clone has only one observation. The rearrangement uses TRBV29-1 and TRBJ2-7; the D gene is possibly TRBD2 (6 bases). Germline CDR1 SQVTM, CDR2 ANQGSEA. The CDR3 runs 15 residues. Trimming took 5 bases from V and 1 from J, leaving 18 bases between them. The CDR3 bases are TGCAGCGTTCGACTTCCCGGGACTCCTTCCTACGAGCAGTACTTC. It is translated as CSVRLPGTPSYEQYF.

This chain links TRBV18 with TRBJ2-5, with D possibly matching TRBD1 (6 bases). This CDR3 is built from 13 residues. Germline V gives CDR1 KGHSH, CDR2 LQKENI. V lost 2 bases, J lost 5 bases, and 9 bases lay in between. CDR3 coding DNA: TGTGCCAGCTCACCAAGGGGGACGGAGACCCAGTACTTC. This gives the protein CASSPRGTETQYF.

The V gene is TRBV11-2, the J gene TRBJ2-7, with TRBD2 identical over 7 bases. The CDR3 contains 15 residues. The trim removed 3 bases at V and 6 bases at J, leaving 11 bases unmatched. CDR1 and CDR2 from the germline V gene are SGHAT and FQNNGV. The CDR3 DNA follows: TGTGCCAGCAGCTTGGTCGGACATTCGGGGGGCGAGCAGTACTTC. Translated: CASSLVGHSGGEQYF.

J is TRBJ1-4 and V is TRBV23-1, with TRBD1 matching over 7 bases. TRBV23-1 is sorted into the ORF group, with uncertain function. J was trimmed by 0 bases and V by 9 bases; bases with no gene match: 7. The CDR3 covers 15 residues. This CDR3 reads CASLGTDTTNEKLFF. The CDR3 DNA reads TGCGCCAGTCTGGGGACAGACACAACTAATGAAAAACTGTTTTTT.

CDR3 coding DNA: TGTGCCAGCAGCCTTCTGGGGGCCCAAGAGACCCAGTACTTC. Protein sequence: CASSLLGAQETQYF. V gene TRBV3-1 (or the pseudogene TRBV3-2) combines with J gene TRBJ2-5, with D perhaps TRBD1 (6 bases). V was trimmed by 4 bases and J by 1 base, leaving 10 bases between them. Germline loops: CDR1 LGHDT, CDR2 YNNKEL (reference sequence). The CDR3 runs to 14 residues.

The chain recombines TRBV7-3 with TRBJ2-1, with 14 bases lining up with TRBD2. V dropped 5 bases and J dropped 0; count of bases not matched to a gene: 18. Per the germline V gene, CDR1 is SGHTA and CDR2 is FQGTGA. This CDR3 comprises 22 residues. The chain's CDR3 is CASSRPGLAGATDSRSYNEQFF. The CDR3 bases are TGTGCCAGCAGCAGACCGGGACTAGCGGGAGCCACTGACTCGCGCTCCTACAATGAGCAGTTCTTC.

The rearrangement links TRBV12-1 to TRBJ1-3; TRBD1 is the table's D call, not checked against the DNA. TRBV12-1 is deemed a pseudogene. CDR3 length: 12 residues. The CDR3 is CASSLTGTLKYF. Written as DNA, the CDR3 is TGTGCCAGCAGCCTAACCGGGACACTTAAATATTTT.

This rearrangement joins TRBV30 to TRBJ2-3, with D perhaps being TRBD1 or TRBD2 (5 bases each). The CDR3 sequence is 15 residues long. The germline CDR1 and CDR2 sequences are GTSNPN and SVGIG (reference sequence). V lost 4 bases and J lost 1, with 15 bases in between. DNA of the CDR3: TGTGCCTGGAACAAGAGTCGGGGCGGCACAGATACGCAGTATTTT. Residues: CAWNKSRGGTDTQYF.

This chain joins TRBV24-1 and TRBJ1-1, with a weak D call TRBD1 (5 bases). V was clipped by 0 bases and J by 5 bases, with 30 bases between them. Germline V lookup: CDR1 KGHDR, CDR2 SFDVKD. CDR3 length: 21 amino acids. CDR3 in DNA: TGTGCCACCAGTGATTTGCAAAGTAAGGGCAGGGAAGCGGGGTCGTATACTGAAGCTTTCTTT. This codes for CATSDLQSKGREAGSYTEAFF.